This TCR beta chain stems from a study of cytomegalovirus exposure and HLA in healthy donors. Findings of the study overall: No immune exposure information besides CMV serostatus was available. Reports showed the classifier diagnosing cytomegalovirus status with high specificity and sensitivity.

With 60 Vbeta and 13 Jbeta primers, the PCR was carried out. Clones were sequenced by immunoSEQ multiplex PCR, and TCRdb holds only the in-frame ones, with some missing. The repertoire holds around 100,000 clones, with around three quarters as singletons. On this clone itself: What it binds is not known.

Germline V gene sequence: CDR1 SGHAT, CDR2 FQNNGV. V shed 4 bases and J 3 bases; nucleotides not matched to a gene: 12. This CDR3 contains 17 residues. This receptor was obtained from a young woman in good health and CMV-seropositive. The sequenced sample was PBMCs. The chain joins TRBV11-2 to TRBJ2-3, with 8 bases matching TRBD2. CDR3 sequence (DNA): TGTGCCAGCAGCTCGTCCCTAACGGGAGGGCGAACAGATACGCAGTATTTT. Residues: CASSSSLTGGRTDTQYF.